This T cell receptor beta chain was obtained from a study of beta chain features in type 1 diabetes. Study-level background: Age, gender, cell numbers and subset yield matched between patients and controls. Overall study results and limits: PCR might pick shorter templates more often, in the same way for patients and controls. Among all four CD4+ subsets, Type 1 diabetes patients had TCRB CDR3s that were moderately but significantly shorter.

As regards this clone: Its antigen is not identified.

The V and J ends lost 4 bases and 10 bases respectively, with 20 bases between them. The CDR3 extends over 15 amino acids. Every isolated RNA sample was fully reverse transcribed, so sequencing captured expressed TCRB transcripts. Several million reads were obtained on average from naive, central memory and regulatory T cell samples. The assay was immunoSEQ multiplex PCR, and TCRdb's table has in-frame clones only and misses some. The table has some 350,000 clones, approximately 13% seen once. The material sequenced was naive CD4+ T cells from blood. The sequence was collected from a woman between 18 and 29 years old with type 1 diabetes. The chain uses TRBV23-1 and TRBJ2-1; D might be TRBD2 (6 bases). Being an ORF, TRBV23-1 has a function that is uncertain. The CDR3 protein is CASSRRLVGFNEQFF. CDR3 DNA: TGCGCCAGCAGTCGAAGACTAGTAGGGTTCAACGAGCAGTTCTTC.